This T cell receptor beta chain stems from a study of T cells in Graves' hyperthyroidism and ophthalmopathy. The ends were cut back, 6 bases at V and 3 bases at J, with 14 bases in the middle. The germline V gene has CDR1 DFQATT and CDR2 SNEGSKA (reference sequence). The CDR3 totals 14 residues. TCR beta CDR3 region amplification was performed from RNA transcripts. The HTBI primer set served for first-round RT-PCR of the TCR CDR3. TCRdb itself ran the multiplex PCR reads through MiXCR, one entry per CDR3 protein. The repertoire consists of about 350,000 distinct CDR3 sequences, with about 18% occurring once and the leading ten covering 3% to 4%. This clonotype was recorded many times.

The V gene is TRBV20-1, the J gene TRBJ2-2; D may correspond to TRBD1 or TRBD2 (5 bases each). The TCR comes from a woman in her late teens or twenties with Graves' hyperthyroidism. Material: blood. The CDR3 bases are TGCAGTGCGAGGGGATCCACCTACACCGGGGAGCTGTTTTTT. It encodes CSARGSTYTGELFF.